These 16 T cell receptor beta chains share one sample of origin, sequenced in a study of T cell responses to AZD1222 COVID-19 vaccine. Profiling relied on immunoSEQ multiplex PCR, and the TCRdb table lists in-frame clones only, not all of them. The profile shows 180,000 or so clones, 92% of them singletons. Sequencing was performed on peripheral blood, taken 28 days after the second AZD1222 dose. The receptors were gathered from an adult who received the AZD1222 COVID-19 vaccine.

This chain connects TRBV4-2 to TRBJ2-3; 10 bases are a match to TRBD2. V dropped 3 bases and J dropped 4; count of bases not matched to a gene: 1. This CDR3 has 14 residues. CDR1 and CDR2 (germline): LGHNA, YNFKEQ. DNA for the CDR3: TGTGCCAGCAGCCAGAGCGGGGGGGCAGATACGCAGTATTTT. Amino acids: CASSQSGGADTQYF.

V gene TRBV4-2 combines with J gene TRBJ2-1, with 11 bases matching TRBD1. The germline gives CDR1 LGHNA, CDR2 YNFKEQ. V trimming: 1 base; J trimming: 4 bases; junction bases outside the gene matches: 6. The CDR3 has 17 amino acids. This chain's CDR3 is CASSQGAGTGGYNEQFF. CDR3 DNA sequence: TGTGCCAGCAGCCAAGGCGCAGGGACAGGGGGTTACAATGAGCAGTTCTTC.

The rearrangement uses TRBV29-1 and TRBJ1-1; 10 positions match TRBD1. This CDR3 comprises 13 residues. V dropped 6 bases and J dropped 6; count of bases not matched to a gene: 7. Germline values: CDR1 SQVTM, CDR2 ANQGSEA. The CDR3 coding sequence is TGCAGCGTCGCACGGGACAGGGGACCTGAAGCTTTCTTT. Translation: CSVARDRGPEAFF.

J is TRBJ1-4 and V is TRBV16, with D possibly matching TRBD1 (6 bases). Deletions cut 4 bases from V and 2 bases from J, with 14 bases between. Looked up from germline, CDR1 is KGHSY and CDR2 is FQNENV. This CDR3 contains 16 residues. In DNA form, the CDR3 reads TGTGCCAGCAGCCGACCCTCAGGGGTGACTAATGAAAAACTGTTTTTT. As protein: CASSRPSGVTNEKLFF.

The chain uses TRBV9 and TRBJ2-3; no reliable D call. Per germline, CDR1 SGDLS and CDR2 YYNGEE. The CDR3 has 13 amino acids. Trimming cost V 0 bases and J 1 base, with 3 bases left between them. CDR3 region: CASSVVGTDTQYF. Here the CDR3 DNA reads TGTGCCAGCAGCGTAGTTGGCACAGATACGCAGTATTTT.

The rearrangement uses TRBV5-1 and TRBJ2-3; D is ambiguous. V lost 1 base to trimming and J lost 6 bases, with 6 bases between them. This CDR3 is built from 12 residues. In germline, CDR1 is SGHRS, CDR2 YFSETQ. This chain's CDR3 is CASSLPEDTQYF. The CDR3 coding sequence is TGCGCCAGCAGCTTGCCCGAGGATACGCAGTATTTT.

The genes are TRBV6-1 and TRBJ2-7; D might be TRBD1 (6 bases). Trimming took 3 bases from V and 0 from J, leaving 15 bases between them. The CDR3 is 16 residues long. Germline assignment: CDR1 MNHNS and CDR2 SASEGT. CDR3: CASSDGQPRFSYEQYF. The CDR3 coding sequence is TGTGCCAGCAGTGACGGACAGCCCCGGTTCTCCTACGAGCAGTACTTC.

The chain couples TRBV18 to TRBJ1-1; 9 bases are shared with TRBD1. The CDR3 extends over 16 amino acids. Germline CDR1 and CDR2: KGHSH and LQKENI. The ends lost 5 bases at V and 1 base at J; junction bases unmatched: 8. CDR3 amino acids: CASSKNRGQRNTEAFF. The DNA of the CDR3 is TGTGCCAGCTCAAAGAACAGGGGGCAACGGAACACTGAAGCTTTCTTT.

This clone appeared once. The rearrangement uses TRBV19 and TRBJ1-5; D is possibly TRBD1 (5 bases). Germline CDR1 LNHDA, CDR2 SQIVND (reference sequence). V gave up 3 bases and J gave up 7 bases, with 7 bases separating them. The CDR3 covers 12 residues. The CDR3, as DNA: TGTGCCAGTAGTATCCGACAGCAGCCCCAGCATTTT. Translating it yields CASSIRQQPQHF. The variable domain in full, with the rest retrieved from reference TRBV19 and TRBJ1-5, is DGGITQSPKYLFRKEGQNVTLSCEQNLNHDAMYWYRQDPGQGLRLIYYSQIVNDFQKGDIAEGYSVSREKKESFPLTVTSAQKNPTAFYLCASSIRQQPQHFGDGTRLSIL.

The CDR3 here is CASSRWAGNTEAFF. Here the CDR3 DNA reads TGTGCCAGCAGCCGGTGGGCGGGGAACACTGAAGCTTTCTTT. The rearrangement links TRBV7-2 to TRBJ1-1; D is undetermined. Germline V gene sequence: CDR1 SGHTA, CDR2 FQGNSA. This CDR3 has 14 amino acids. V was trimmed by 5 bases and J by 1 base, leaving 11 bases between them.

The V call is TRBV5-1, the J call TRBJ2-1; D possibly corresponds to TRBD1 (5 bases). V was clipped by 2 bases and J by 10 bases, with 7 bases between them. Looked up from germline, CDR1 is SGHRS and CDR2 is YFSETQ. There are 11 residues in the CDR3. CDR3 sequence: CASSFTGEQFF. The DNA for the CDR3 is TGCGCCAGCAGCTTTACAGGCGAGCAGTTCTTC. The whole variable domain, filled in from reference TRBV5-1 and TRBJ2-1, reads KAGVTQTPRYLIKTRGQQVTLSCSPISGHRSVSWYQQTPGQGLQFLFEYFSETQRNKGNFPGRFSGRQFSNSRSEMNVSTLELGDSALYLCASSFTGEQFFGPGTRLTVL.

The chain couples TRBV5-6 to TRBJ2-6; D unresolved. V dropped 7 bases and J dropped 5 bases, with 22 bases sitting between them. Germline lookup yields CDR1 SGHDT and CDR2 YYEEEE. The CDR3 runs 17 residues. The CDR3 DNA reads TGTGCCAGCCATGCGTACAATAGTCAAAGTCGGGCCAACGTCCTGACTTTC. Translating gives CASHAYNSQSRANVLTF.

This clone was counted once. The chain is built from TRBV6-5 and TRBJ1-3; no reliable D call. Germline lookup yields CDR1 MNHEY and CDR2 SVGAGI. The CDR3 length is 15 residues. V was clipped by 6 bases and J by 4 bases, with 16 bases between them. In nucleotides, the CDR3 is TGTGCCAGCAGCGTAGGGTATCAGAAAGGAAACACCATATATTTT. This gives the protein CASSVGYQKGNTIYF.

The chain is built from TRBV7-9 and TRBJ1-6; D is undetermined. Per the germline V gene, CDR1 is SEHNR and CDR2 is FQNEAQ (reference sequence). The ends were cut back, 5 bases at V and 13 bases at J, with 21 bases in the middle. The CDR3 loop spans 15 amino acids. The CDR3: CASSLGGGSNLPLHF. The CDR3 region has the DNA TGTGCCAGCAGCCTCGGCGGCGGCAGCAACTTGCCCCTCCACTTT.

The genes are TRBV14 and TRBJ2-3, with 11 bases matching TRBD2. The germline V gene has CDR1 SGHDN and CDR2 FVKESK. Losses at the gene ends were 4 bases for V and 1 base for J; bases not matched to a gene: 1. This CDR3 has 15 amino acids. CDR3 amino acids: CASSRGLAGTDTQYF. CDR3 DNA sequence: TGTGCCAGCAGCCGGGGACTAGCGGGCACAGATACGCAGTATTTT.

This chain connects TRBV4-1 to TRBJ2-2; unclear D gene. The CDR3 totals 18 residues. The V end lost 1 base, the J end lost 2 bases, and 17 bases lay between the germline ends. The germline V gene has CDR1 MGHRA and CDR2 YSYEKL. CDR3 protein: CASSQVTQKTLNTGELFF. The CDR3 nucleotides read TGCGCCAGCAGCCAAGTCACACAGAAAACTTTAAACACCGGGGAGCTGTTTTTT.